The clone carrying this TCR beta chain was picked up a small number of times. Its cognate antigen is unknown. CDR3 size: 14 residues. In germline, CDR1 is SGHTA, CDR2 FQGTGA. V lost 2 bases to trimming and J lost 5 bases, with 13 bases between them. The data originate from a study of T-cell memory formation after mild COVID-19. Study at large: Each donor largely had its own TCR clusters.

Each CDR3 protein gets one entry after TCRdb re-called the 5' RACE reads with MiXCR. Of a few hundred thousand distinct CDR3 sequences detected, 25% to 30% appear once; the ten largest clones hold approximately 12%. General observations from the study: Mainly CM and EM harbored the contracting CD4+ clones; mainly EMRA harbored the CD8+ ones.

The rearrangement uses TRBV7-3 and TRBJ2-7, with D possibly TRBD1 on 5 matching bases. The receptor's source is an adult woman who had mild COVID-19 (a few samples of this study predate the infection). Cell type and time point are not known. Sequencing input: PBMCs or a T cell subset sorted from them (not recorded which). The CDR3 sequence is CASSLSPGSNEQYF. The DNA of the CDR3 is TGTGCCAGCAGCTTATCCCCAGGGTCCAACGAGCAGTACTTC.